The following is a T cell receptor (beta chain) sequence with its context. V lost 5 bases and J 3 bases, leaving 17 bases between the germline ends. This CDR3 is built from 15 residues. The germline V gene has CDR1 MNHEY and CDR2 SMNVEV (reference sequence). Repertoires were generated with immunoSEQ multiplex PCR, while TCRdb's copy carries only in-frame clones and drops some. The sample includes 550,000 to 750,000 clones, about 91% seen only once; the top ten take approximately 22%. CD45RO-negative CD8 cells positively selected for CCR7 made up the naive population, which excluded terminally differentiated effector memory CD45RA+ cells. The entry originates in a study of shared clonotypes between healthy human individuals.

The chain uses TRBV27 and TRBJ2-7; D tentatively reads TRBD1 or TRBD2 (6 bases each). This clonotype was sampled from a man between 25 and 39 years old in good health. Source material: naive CD8+ T cells sorted from blood. CDR3: CASSAYGGLFYEQYF. Here the CDR3 DNA reads TGTGCCAGCAGTGCATATGGGGGGCTCTTCTACGAGCAGTACTTC.